This paragraph covers one T cell receptor beta chain sequence. Its antigen remains unknown. V trimming: 5 bases; J trimming: 0 bases; junction bases outside the gene matches: 11. The CDR3 runs 17 residues. This sample is part of a study of identical twins. Overall study findings and caveats: Out-of-frame sharing of TCR alpha in monozygotic twins was underestimated by models.

Template switching introduced a universal primer site, and the cDNA bore unique molecular identifiers. Using its own MiXCR run on the 5' RACE reads, TCRdb lists one record per CDR3 protein. The table lists 540,000 or so distinct CDR3 sequences, 20% to 25% of them singletons, with approximately 0.49% in the top ten. Each donor (without exception) was a healthy Caucasian. These data were also reused for a study on yellow fever vaccine responses in identical twins.

This chain joins TRBV12-3 or TRBV12-4 and TRBJ2-7, with 9 bases aligning to TRBD2. Specimen: CD4+ T cells sorted from blood. The source is a woman younger than 30 in good health. For the CDR3, the DNA is TGTGCCAGCAGTCTAGGGGCGGGAGGGCCCTCCTCCTACGAGCAGTACTTC. Protein: CASSLGAGGPSSYEQYF.